The 4 T cell receptor beta chains below all came from one sample that was sequenced in a study. Using its own MiXCR run on the 5' RACE reads, TCRdb lists one record per CDR3 protein. The repertoire has roughly 560 distinct CDR3 sequences, roughly an eighth of them found once; the top ten carry approximately 16%. Sequencing was performed on total memory T cells from blood PBMCs. Subset given: transitional memory CD4+ T cells. Receptors originate from a female donor with HIV.

In its sample, this clonotype ranks as large. The V and J genes are TRBV6-2 or TRBV6-3 and TRBJ2-5, with TRBD2 matching 10 bases. V lost 4 bases, J lost 9 bases, and 11 bases stayed unmatched. The CDR3 covers 15 residues. Germline V gene sequence: CDR1 MNHEY, CDR2 SVGEGT. In nucleotides, the CDR3 is TGTGCCAGCAGTTCAAGACTAGCGGGCTCGGGGGCCCAGTACTTC. Translating gives CASSSRLAGSGAQYF.

The rearrangement joins TRBV15 to TRBJ1-1, with D tentatively TRBD1 (6 bases). The CDR3 is 13 amino acids. V was trimmed by 6 bases and J by 0 bases, leaving 8 bases between them. CDR1 and CDR2 from the germline V gene are LNHNV and YYDKDF (reference sequence). As DNA, the CDR3 is TGTGCCACCAGTCGACAGGTGAACACTGAAGCTTTCTTT. Residues: CATSRQVNTEAFF.

By sample share, this clonotype is large. This chain connects TRBV12-3 or TRBV12-4 to TRBJ1-2, with 10 bases identical to TRBD1. CDR3 length: 14 residues. J was trimmed by 4 bases and V by 8 bases; bases with no gene match: 7. As DNA, the CDR3 is TGTGCCAGCGGAGGGACAGGGGCGTCCTATGGCTACACCTTC. Its protein product is CASGGTGASYGYTF.

This clonotype has more than one count but fewer than ten. V is TRBV7-9 and J is TRBJ2-7; no reliable D call. V dropped 5 bases and J dropped 1 base, with 12 bases sitting between them. The CDR3 is made up of 14 amino acids. Germline CDR1 is SEHNR and CDR2 is FQNEAQ (reference sequence). This chain's CDR3 is CASSRPSESYEQYF. The CDR3 nucleotides are TGTGCCAGCAGCCGCCCGAGCGAGTCCTACGAGCAGTACTTC.